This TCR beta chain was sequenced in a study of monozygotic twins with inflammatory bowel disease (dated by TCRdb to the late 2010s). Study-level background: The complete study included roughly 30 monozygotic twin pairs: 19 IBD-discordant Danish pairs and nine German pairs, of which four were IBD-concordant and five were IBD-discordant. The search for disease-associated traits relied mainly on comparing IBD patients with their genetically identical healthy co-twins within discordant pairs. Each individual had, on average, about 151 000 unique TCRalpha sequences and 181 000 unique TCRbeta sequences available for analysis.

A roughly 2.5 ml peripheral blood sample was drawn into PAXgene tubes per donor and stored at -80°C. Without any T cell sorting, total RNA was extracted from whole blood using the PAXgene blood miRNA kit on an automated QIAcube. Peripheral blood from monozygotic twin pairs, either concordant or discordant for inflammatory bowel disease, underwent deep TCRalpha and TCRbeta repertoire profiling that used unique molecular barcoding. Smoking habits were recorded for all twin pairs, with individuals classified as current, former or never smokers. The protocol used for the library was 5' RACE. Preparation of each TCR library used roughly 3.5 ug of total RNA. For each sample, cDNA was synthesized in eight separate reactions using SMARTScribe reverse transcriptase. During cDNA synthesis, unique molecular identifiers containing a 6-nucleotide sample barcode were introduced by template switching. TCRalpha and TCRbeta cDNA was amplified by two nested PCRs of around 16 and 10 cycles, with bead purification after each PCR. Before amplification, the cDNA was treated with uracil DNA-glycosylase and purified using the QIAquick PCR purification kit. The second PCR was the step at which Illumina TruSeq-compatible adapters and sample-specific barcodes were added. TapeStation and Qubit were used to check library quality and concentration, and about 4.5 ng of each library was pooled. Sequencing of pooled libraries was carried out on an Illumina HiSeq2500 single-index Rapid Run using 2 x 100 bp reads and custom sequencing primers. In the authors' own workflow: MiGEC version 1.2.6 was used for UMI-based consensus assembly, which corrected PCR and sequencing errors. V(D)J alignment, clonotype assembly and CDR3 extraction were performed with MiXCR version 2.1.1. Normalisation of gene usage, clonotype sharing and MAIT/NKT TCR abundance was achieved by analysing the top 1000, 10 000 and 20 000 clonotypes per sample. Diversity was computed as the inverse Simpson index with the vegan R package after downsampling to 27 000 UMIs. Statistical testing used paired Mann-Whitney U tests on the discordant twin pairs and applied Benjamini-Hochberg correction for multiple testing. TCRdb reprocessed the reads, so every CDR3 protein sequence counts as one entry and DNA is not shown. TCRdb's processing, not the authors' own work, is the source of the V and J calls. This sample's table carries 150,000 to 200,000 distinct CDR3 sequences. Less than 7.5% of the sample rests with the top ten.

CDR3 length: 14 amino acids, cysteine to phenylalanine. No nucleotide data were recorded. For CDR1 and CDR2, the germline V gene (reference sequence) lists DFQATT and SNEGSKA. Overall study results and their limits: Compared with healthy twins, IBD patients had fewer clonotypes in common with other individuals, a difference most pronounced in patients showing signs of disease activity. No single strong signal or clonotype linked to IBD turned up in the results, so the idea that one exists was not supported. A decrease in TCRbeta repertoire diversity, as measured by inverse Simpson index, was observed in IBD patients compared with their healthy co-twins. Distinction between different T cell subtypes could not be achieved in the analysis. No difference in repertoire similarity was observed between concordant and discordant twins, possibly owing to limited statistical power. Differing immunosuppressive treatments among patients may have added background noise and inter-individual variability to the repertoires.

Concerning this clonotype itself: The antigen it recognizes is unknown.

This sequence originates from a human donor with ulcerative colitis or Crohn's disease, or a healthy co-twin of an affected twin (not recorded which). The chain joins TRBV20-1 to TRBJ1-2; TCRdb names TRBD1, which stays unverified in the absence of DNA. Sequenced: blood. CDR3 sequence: CSARDRGLLGGYTF.